The clone carrying this TCR beta chain was seen ten or more times. There are 10 residues in the CDR3. Trimming stripped 3 bases from V and 5 bases from J, with 4 bases between. CDR1 is SQVTM, CDR2 ANQGSEA, per germline. TCRdb re-analysed the 5' RACE reads in MiXCR, keeping a single row per CDR3 protein. The sample has over 130,000 distinct CDR3 sequences, 14% to 15% seen once; the top ten hold less than 30%. This sample is drawn from a study of T-cell memory formation after mild COVID-19. The V gene is TRBV29-1, the J gene TRBJ1-1; D ambiguous. This receptor was taken from an adult woman who had mild COVID-19 (a few samples of this study predate the infection). Cell type and time point are not known. The specimen sequenced was PBMCs or a T cell subset sorted from them (not recorded which). CDR3 sequence reads: CSVEVTEAFF. The CDR3 DNA sequence: TGCAGCGTTGAGGTTACTGAAGCTTTCTTT.